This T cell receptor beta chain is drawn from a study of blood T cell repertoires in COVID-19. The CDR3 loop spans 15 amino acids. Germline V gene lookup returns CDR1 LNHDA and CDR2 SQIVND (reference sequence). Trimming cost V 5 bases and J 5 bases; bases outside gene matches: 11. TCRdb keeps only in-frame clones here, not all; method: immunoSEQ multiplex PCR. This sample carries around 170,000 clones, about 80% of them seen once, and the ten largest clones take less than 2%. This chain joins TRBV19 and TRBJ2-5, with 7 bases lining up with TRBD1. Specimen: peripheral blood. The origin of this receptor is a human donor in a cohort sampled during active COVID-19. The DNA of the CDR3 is TGTGCCAGTAGTCCCGGTAGGGGGCTGTGGGAGACCCAGTACTTC. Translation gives CASSPGRGLWETQYF. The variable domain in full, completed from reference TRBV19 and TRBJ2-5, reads DGGITQSPKYLFRKEGQNVTLSCEQNLNHDAMYWYRQDPGQGLRLIYYSQIVNDFQKGDIAEGYSVSREKKESFPLTVTSAQKNPTAFYLCASSPGRGLWETQYFGPGTRLLVL.